The present T cell receptor beta chain was sequenced within a study of blood T cell repertoires in COVID-19. Germline CDR1 and CDR2: SGDLS and YYNGEE. The CDR3 loop spans 16 amino acids. The V gene lost 4 bases and the J gene lost 0 bases, with 14 bases spanning the gap. The data were produced by immunoSEQ multiplex PCR, yet TCRdb's version contains in-frame clones alone and is incomplete. Of about 220,000 clones detected, roughly 85% appear once; the ten largest clones hold roughly 2.2%. This chain uses TRBV9 with TRBJ1-3, with a weak D call TRBD1 (5 bases). The sequence derives from a woman aged 70-85 years with COVID-19, enrolled during active disease. Sample: peripheral blood. CDR3 loop: CASSPWGSNSGNTIYF. The CDR3 nucleotides are TGTGCCAGCAGCCCATGGGGCTCTAACTCTGGAAACACCATATATTTT.